These 8 T cell receptor beta chains originate from one sample sequenced in a study of early T cells in non-severe SARS-CoV-2 infection. TCRdb redid the calling of the 5' RACE reads with MiXCR, one entry per CDR3 protein. The data hold 65,000 to 95,000 distinct CDR3 sequences, with around 5% observed a single time. Source: whole blood, taken at baseline. These receptors came from an adult who was a healthcare worker with PCR-confirmed SARS-CoV-2 infection or an uninfected control (not recorded which).

In its sample, this clonotype was seen many times. The V and J genes are TRBV12-3 or TRBV12-4 and TRBJ1-1, with D tentatively TRBD1 (5 bases). Trimming shortened V by 6 bases and J by 7 bases, and 15 bases separated the two germline ends. The CDR3 sequence is 13 residues long. The CDR3 DNA follows: TGTGCCAGCAGCTTGAGACCGCAGGGTGAAGCTTTCTTT. Translating gives CASSLRPQGEAFF.

This chain links TRBV7-8 with TRBJ2-7, with D possibly TRBD2 on 6 matching bases. Germline V CDR1 and CDR2: SGHVS, FQNEAQ. The CDR3 extends over 13 amino acids. Trimming cost V 1 base and J 7 bases, with 11 bases left between them. The CDR3 DNA follows: TGTGCCAGCAGCTTAGACGGGGGTGGGGAGCAGTACTTC. This codes for CASSLDGGGEQYF.

The CDR3 DNA follows: TGCAGTGCTAGAGACTCCGGGACACTCGGATCCTACGAGCAGTACTTC. The encoded protein is CSARDSGTLGSYEQYF. The gene calls are TRBV20-1 and TRBJ2-7; tentative D call: TRBD1 (6 bases). V lost 0 bases to trimming and J lost 1 base, with 16 bases between them. Germline V gene sequence: CDR1 DFQATT, CDR2 SNEGSKA (reference sequence). This CDR3 is 16 amino acids long.

This clonotype has at least ten counts. The chain recombines TRBV6-2 or TRBV6-3 with TRBJ2-3; D perhaps matches TRBD2 (6 bases). V shed 6 bases and J shed 5 bases, with 15 bases lying between them. The CDR3 runs 14 residues. Germline CDR1 is MNHEY and CDR2 is SVGEGT. The CDR3 DNA is TGTGCCAGCAGATACGGGAGAGACAGAGATACGCAGTATTTT. The encoded protein is CASRYGRDRDTQYF.

This clonotype was observed at least ten times. V gene TRBV7-9 combines with J gene TRBJ2-7, with D uncertain. Trimming pared 1 base from V and 2 bases from J, leaving 6 bases between. Germline V lookup: CDR1 SEHNR, CDR2 FQNEAQ (reference sequence). This CDR3 contains 13 residues. The CDR3 coding sequence is TGTGCCAGCAGCTTAGTGGGCACCTACGAGCAGTACTTC. Its translation is CASSLVGTYEQYF. The full variable domain, completed using reference TRBV7-9 and TRBJ2-7, is DTGVSQNPRHKITKRGQNVTFRCDPISEHNRLYWYRQTLGQGPEFLTYFQNEAQLEKSRLLSDRFSAERPKGSFSTLEIQRTEQGDSAMYLCASSLVGTYEQYFGPGTRLTVT.

V gene TRBV11-2 combines with J gene TRBJ1-3; D not certain. V lost 6 bases to trimming and J lost 0 bases, with 9 bases between them. The CDR3 consists of 14 residues. Germline V gene lookup returns CDR1 SGHAT and CDR2 FQNNGV. The DNA of the CDR3 is TGTGCCAGCAGTACCACGCGCTCTGGAAACACCATATATTTT. Amino acids: CASSTTRSGNTIYF.

Only a few counts were recorded for this clonotype. This chain connects TRBV6-2 or TRBV6-3 to TRBJ2-5; TRBD2 matches 14 bases. Per germline, CDR1 MNHEY and CDR2 SVGEGT. This CDR3 spans 16 amino acids. The V segment lost 6 bases and the J segment 3 bases; nucleotides outside the gene matches: 6. The CDR3 loop is CASSPAGLAGEETQYF. CDR3 bases: TGTGCCAGCAGCCCCGCGGGACTAGCGGGAGAAGAGACCCAGTACTTC.

This clonotype was seen at least ten times. The V and J genes are TRBV12-3 or TRBV12-4 and TRBJ1-2; weak D call: TRBD1 (5 bases). This CDR3 region has 12 residues. The germline V and J ends were trimmed by 5 bases and 8 bases, with 12 bases remaining between them. In DNA, the CDR3 is TGTGCCAGCAGTAAAGGGGAGAGGGGCTACACCTTC. This codes for CASSKGERGYTF.